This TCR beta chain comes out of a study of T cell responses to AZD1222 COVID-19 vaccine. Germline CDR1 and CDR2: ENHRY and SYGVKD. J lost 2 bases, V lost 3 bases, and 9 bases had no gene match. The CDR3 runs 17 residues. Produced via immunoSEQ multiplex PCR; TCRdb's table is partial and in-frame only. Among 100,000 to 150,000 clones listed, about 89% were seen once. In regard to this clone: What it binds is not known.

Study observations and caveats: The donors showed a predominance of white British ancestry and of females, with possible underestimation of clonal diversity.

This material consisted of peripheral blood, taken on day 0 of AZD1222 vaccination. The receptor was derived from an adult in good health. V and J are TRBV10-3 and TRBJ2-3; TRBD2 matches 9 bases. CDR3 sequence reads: CAISDPLERGDTDTQYF. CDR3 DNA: TGTGCCATCAGTGATCCCCTTGAGCGGGGGGACACAGATACGCAGTATTTT.